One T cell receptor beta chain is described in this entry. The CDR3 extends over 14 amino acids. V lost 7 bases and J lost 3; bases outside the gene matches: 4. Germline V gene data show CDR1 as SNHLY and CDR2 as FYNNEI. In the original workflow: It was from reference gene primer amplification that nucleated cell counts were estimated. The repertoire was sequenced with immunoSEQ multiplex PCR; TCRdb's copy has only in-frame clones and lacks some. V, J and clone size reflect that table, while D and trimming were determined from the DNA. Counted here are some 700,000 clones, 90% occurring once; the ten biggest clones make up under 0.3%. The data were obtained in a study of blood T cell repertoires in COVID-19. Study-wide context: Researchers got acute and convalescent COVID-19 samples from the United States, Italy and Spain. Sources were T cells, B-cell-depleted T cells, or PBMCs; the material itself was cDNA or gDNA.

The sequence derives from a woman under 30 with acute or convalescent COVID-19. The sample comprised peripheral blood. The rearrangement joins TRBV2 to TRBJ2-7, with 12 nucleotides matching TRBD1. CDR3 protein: CASMGDRGLYEQYF. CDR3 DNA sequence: TGTGCCAGCATGGGGGACAGGGGGCTCTACGAGCAGTACTTC.